Each of the 29 T cell receptor beta chains below was sequenced from the same sample in a study of cytomegalovirus exposure and HLA in healthy donors. The PCR employed 60 Vbeta primers together with 13 Jbeta primers. The protocol was immunoSEQ multiplex PCR, while the TCRdb copy is restricted to in-frame clones and leaves out a portion. The table includes just over 150,000 clones, 65% to 85% detected once. The sequenced material came from PBMCs. Source of these receptors: a male donor in good health and CMV-seropositive.

CDR3 residues: CASSAPTSGSSYNEQFF. CDR3 sequence (DNA): TGTGCCAGCAGTGCCCCGACTAGCGGGAGCTCCTACAATGAGCAGTTCTTC. The rearrangement links TRBV6-1 to TRBJ2-1; 12 nucleotides align to TRBD2. Germline trimming cut 4 bases from V and 0 bases from J; bases unmatched to any gene: 4. The germline V gene encodes CDR1 MNHNS and CDR2 SASEGT. The CDR3 spans 17 residues.

This clone was seen once. The chain combines TRBV4-2 with TRBJ2-7; TRBD1 matches at 10 bases. This CDR3 has 14 amino acids. Germline CDR1 and CDR2: LGHNA and YNFKEQ. The trim removed 3 bases at V and 7 bases at J, leaving 6 bases unmatched. CDR3 region: CASSQGTGVGEQYF. CDR3 nucleotide sequence: TGTGCCAGCAGCCAGGGGACAGGGGTAGGGGAGCAGTACTTC.

The chain has TRBV7-9 and TRBJ2-3; 11 bases align to TRBD2. The CDR3 is 16 residues long. Germline V CDR1 and CDR2: SEHNR, FQNEAQ (reference sequence). V lost 2 bases and J lost 0; bases outside the gene matches: 1. DNA of the CDR3: TGTGCCAGCAGCTTAACTAGCGGGAGAAGCACAGATACGCAGTATTTT. Translation gives CASSLTSGRSTDTQYF.

The V and J genes are TRBV28 and TRBJ2-6, with 7 bases fitting TRBD1. The CDR3 has 15 residues. Germline trimming cut 6 bases from V and 5 bases from J; bases unmatched to any gene: 7. Germline values: CDR1 MDHEN, CDR2 SYDVKM. The CDR3: CASRPTGERANVLTF. For the CDR3, the DNA is TGTGCCAGCAGACCAACAGGGGAGAGGGCCAACGTCCTGACTTTC.

The chain uses TRBV27 and TRBJ2-3, with no clear D. The CDR3 has 13 residues. Germline values: CDR1 MNHEY, CDR2 SMNVEV (reference sequence). Trimming cost V 7 bases and J 1 base, with 9 bases left between them. The DNA for the CDR3 is TGTGCCAGCACCCCCCCGGGCACAGATACGCAGTATTTT. Encoded protein: CASTPPGTDTQYF.

Points on this clone: One junction end does not reproduce the germline sequence, and a read error may be involved. CDR3 residues: CASSMSRGISGSTIYF. The CDR3 DNA reads as TGTGCCAGCAGTATGTCTAGGGGGATCTCTGGAAGCACCATATATTTT. The V gene is TRBV27, the J gene TRBJ1-3, with D perhaps matching TRBD1 (6 bases). The CDR3 has 16 residues. Germline V lookup: CDR1 MNHEY, CDR2 SMNVEV (reference sequence).

This chain links TRBV2 with TRBJ2-7, with TRBD1 matching over 9 bases. J was trimmed by 4 bases and V by 3 bases; bases with no gene match: 1. Germline assignment: CDR1 SNHLY and CDR2 FYNNEI. The CDR3 spans 13 residues. The CDR3 spells CASSEDRGYEQYF. The CDR3 DNA follows: TGTGCCAGCAGTGAGGACAGGGGATACGAGCAGTACTTC.

The V and J genes are TRBV28 and TRBJ1-4; tentative D call: TRBD1 (5 bases). The CDR3 has 16 residues. The V end lost 4 bases, the J end lost 2 bases, and 14 bases lay between the germline ends. CDR1 and CDR2 from the germline V gene are MDHEN and SYDVKM. The CDR3, as DNA: TGTGCCAGCAGTTCCTACCGGGACTTTACTAATGAAAAACTGTTTTTT. It is translated as CASSSYRDFTNEKLFF.

The chain recombines TRBV5-4 with TRBJ1-2; 10 bases are shared with TRBD1. The CDR3 spans 15 residues. V was clipped by 5 bases and J by 8 bases; unmatched bases: 12. Germline assignment: CDR1 SGHNT and CDR2 YYREEE (reference sequence). CDR3 sequence reads: CASSLPGTGARGYTF. CDR3 bases: TGTGCCAGCAGTTTACCCGGGACAGGGGCCCGCGGCTACACCTTC.

V gene TRBV6-6 combines with J gene TRBJ1-5, with a weak D call TRBD1 (5 bases). Trimming removed 2 bases at V and 5 bases at J, with 10 bases between. Germline V gene lookup returns CDR1 MNHNY and CDR2 SVGAGI (reference sequence). This CDR3 has 14 amino acids. The CDR3 DNA follows: TGTGCCAGCAGTTACGTACAGGAAGATCAGCCCCAGCATTTT. Protein: CASSYVQEDQPQHF.

The chain is built from TRBV6-5 and TRBJ1-2; D is unclear. The V gene's germline CDR1 is MNHEY and CDR2 SVGAGI. V gave up 7 bases and J gave up 7 bases, with 19 bases separating them. The CDR3 sequence is 14 residues long. The CDR3 here is CASTDPQTHLGYTF. The DNA of the CDR3 is TGTGCCAGCACCGACCCCCAGACACACCTTGGCTACACCTTC.

The V call is TRBV27, the J call TRBJ2-7, with 7 bases aligning to TRBD1. The J segment lost 7 bases and the V segment lost 1 base, leaving 7 bases of the junction unmatched. The CDR3 is 14 amino acids. Germline lookup yields CDR1 MNHEY and CDR2 SMNVEV (reference sequence). CDR3 nucleotides: TGTGCCAGCAGTTTATTAACAGGGGAAGGGGAGCAGTACTTC. This encodes CASSLLTGEGEQYF.

V is TRBV9 and J is TRBJ2-3, with 11 bases aligning to TRBD2. Losses at the gene ends were 1 base for V and 6 bases for J; bases not matched to a gene: 1. Germline loops: CDR1 SGDLS, CDR2 YYNGEE. The CDR3 totals 14 residues. The CDR3: CASSVTSGSDTQYF. For the CDR3, the DNA is TGTGCCAGCAGCGTAACTAGCGGGAGTGATACGCAGTATTTT. The full variable domain, with the rest looked up from reference TRBV9 and TRBJ2-3, is DSGVTQTPKHLITATGQRVTLRCSPRSGDLSVYWYQQSLDQGLQFLIQYYNGEERAKGNILERFSAQQFPDLHSELNLSSLELGDSALYFCASSVTSGSDTQYFGPGTRLTVL.

To note about this clone: The same CDR3 also results from other DNA sequences found in this sample. V usage is TRBV6-5 and J usage is TRBJ1-5; D possibly corresponds to TRBD1 (6 bases). Between the trimmed V and J ends, which lost 3 bases and 3 bases, there was a span of 12 bases. CDR3 length: 15 amino acids. Germline CDR1 MNHEY, CDR2 SVGAGI. CDR3 residues: CASSYSTGPNQPQHF. The CDR3 DNA reads TGTGCCAGCAGTTATTCGACAGGCCCCAATCAGCCCCAGCATTTT.

The CDR3 DNA sequence: TGTGCCAGCAGCCCTAGCGGGAGGTTGGGCACAGATACGCAGTATTTT. It yields the protein CASSPSGRLGTDTQYF. This chain links TRBV28 with TRBJ2-3, with 11 bases lining up with TRBD2. V lost 6 bases to trimming and J lost 1 base; unmatched junction nucleotides: 6. Germline loops: CDR1 MDHEN, CDR2 SYDVKM. The CDR3 has 16 amino acids.

The V call is TRBV4-3, the J call TRBJ1-4, with a weak D call TRBD1 (5 bases). In germline, CDR1 is LGHNA, CDR2 YSLEER. The CDR3 consists of 14 residues. V lost 3 bases and J 4 bases, leaving 9 bases between the germline ends. CDR3 amino acids: CASSQQGRNEKLFF. CDR3 nucleotides: TGCGCCAGCAGCCAGCAGGGTCGTAATGAAAAACTGTTTTTT.

This clone was found a few times. The chain joins TRBV9 to TRBJ2-2; 8 bases map to TRBD1. The CDR3 contains 15 residues. Losses at the gene ends were 6 bases for V and 5 bases for J; bases not matched to a gene: 9. Germline CDR1 and CDR2: SGDLS and YYNGEE. This CDR3 reads CASTRSNRGTGELFF. Written as DNA, the CDR3 is TGTGCCAGCACCCGTTCCAACAGGGGGACCGGGGAGCTGTTTTTT.

This clone was counted once. This chain joins TRBV30 and TRBJ1-6; D unclear. This CDR3 region has 15 residues. Germline V lookup: CDR1 GTSNPN, CDR2 SVGIG (reference sequence). Trimming took 3 bases from V and 0 from J, leaving 9 bases between them. The CDR3 region has the DNA TGTGCCTGGAGAGCGGGGAGCTCCTATAATTCACCCCTCCACTTT. Translating gives CAWRAGSSYNSPLHF.

The gene calls are TRBV11-3 and TRBJ2-2, with D maybe TRBD1 (6 bases). CDR1 is SGHNT and CDR2 is YENEEA in the germline V gene. V was trimmed by 5 bases and J by 2 bases, leaving 12 bases between them. This CDR3 has 15 residues. The CDR3 region is CASSVQGANTGELFF. In nucleotides, the CDR3 is TGTGCCAGCAGCGTACAGGGAGCCAACACCGGGGAGCTGTTTTTT.

This clone appeared a single time. This chain connects TRBV27 to TRBJ2-7, with a tentative D call TRBD1 (5 bases). V was pared by 1 base and J by 3 bases, with 13 bases between. Germline-derived CDR1 and CDR2 are MNHEY and SMNVEV (reference sequence). This CDR3 comprises 15 residues. CDR3 loop: CASSLFLGPHYEQYF. The CDR3 DNA is TGTGCCAGCAGTTTATTCTTGGGGCCCCACTACGAGCAGTACTTC.

This clone was seen a few times. This is likely a read error, given that the CDR3 carries no conserved phenylalanine or tryptophan at its end. Because the CDR3's place on the DNA is in doubt, the DNA is left out and the CDR3 is given as listed by TCRdb. V gene TRBV21-1 combines with J gene TRBJ1-6. TRBV21-1 is listed as a pseudogene. The CDR3 totals 9 residues, both ends included. The CDR3 reads CASSRDSLV.

The V call is TRBV9, the J call TRBJ2-5; D gene ambiguous. The germline V gene encodes CDR1 SGDLS and CDR2 YYNGEE. This CDR3 has 13 amino acids. The V and J ends lost 0 bases and 5 bases respectively, with 8 bases between them. The CDR3 sequence is CASSVAQAETQYF. Here the CDR3 DNA reads TGTGCCAGCAGCGTAGCGCAGGCGGAGACCCAGTACTTC.

Only a few counts were recorded for this clone. The rearrangement uses TRBV7-8 and TRBJ2-7; 8 bases fit TRBD1. J was trimmed by 4 bases and V by 3 bases; bases with no gene match: 5. Germline CDR1 is SGHVS and CDR2 is FQNEAQ. This CDR3 is built from 14 residues. The CDR3 DNA reads TGTGCCAGCAGCTTGACAGGGGAAAGATACGAGCAGTACTTC. Protein: CASSLTGERYEQYF.

J is TRBJ1-1 and V is TRBV27; 8 nucleotides line up with TRBD1. The J segment lost 6 bases and the V segment lost 8 bases, leaving 11 bases of the junction unmatched. The germline V gene encodes CDR1 MNHEY and CDR2 SMNVEV (reference sequence). The CDR3 has 14 residues. The CDR3 here is CASANSGGLSEAFF. The CDR3 DNA is TGTGCCAGCGCTAATTCAGGGGGCCTATCTGAAGCTTTCTTT.

The CDR3 sequence is CASRPWRRTDTQYF. DNA of the CDR3: TGTGCCAGCAGGCCTTGGAGGCGCACAGATACGCAGTATTTT. The chain uses TRBV6-5 and TRBJ2-3; D possibly corresponds to TRBD2 (5 bases). CDR3 length: 14 residues. V lost 6 bases to trimming and J lost 1 base, with 11 bases between them. CDR1 and CDR2 (germline): MNHEY, SVGAGI.

This sequence joins TRBV6-5 and TRBJ1-2; D remains ambiguous. The V end was cut by 0 bases, the J end by 2 bases, with 7 bases between. The CDR3 consists of 14 residues. Germline values: CDR1 MNHEY, CDR2 SVGAGI. The DNA of the CDR3 is TGTGCCAGCAGTTACTCCGACTCGAACTATGGCTACACCTTC. Translated, it gives CASSYSDSNYGYTF.

This clone appeared a few times. This CDR3 is CASLRTSGTGELFF. The CDR3 DNA sequence: TGTGCCAGCCTTCGGACTAGCGGAACCGGGGAGCTGTTTTTT. The rearrangement joins TRBV25-1 to TRBJ2-2; 10 nucleotides line up with TRBD2. This CDR3 has 14 amino acids. Germline V CDR1 and CDR2: MGHDK, SYGVNS. Trimming cost V 8 bases and J 5 bases; bases outside gene matches: 5.

The rearrangement uses TRBV9 and TRBJ2-1; maybe TRBD1 (6 bases). V was clipped by 0 bases and J by 1 base, with 11 bases between them. Germline values: CDR1 SGDLS, CDR2 YYNGEE. The CDR3 is made up of 16 amino acids. The DNA for the CDR3 is TGTGCCAGCAGCGTAGTTGGGCAGGGGTCCTACAATGAGCAGTTCTTC. It encodes CASSVVGQGSYNEQFF.

Turning to this clone: An end of the junction differs from the germline gene, which may be a read error. This chain uses TRBV5-5 with TRBJ1-2, with D perhaps TRBD1 (6 bases). The germline V gene encodes CDR1 SGHKS and CDR2 YYEKEE (reference sequence). This CDR3 spans 16 amino acids. The CDR3 bases are TGCGCCAGCAGCCAAGAGATTCGGACAGAGGCTTCTGGCTACACCTTC. Translating gives CASSQEIRTEASGYTF.